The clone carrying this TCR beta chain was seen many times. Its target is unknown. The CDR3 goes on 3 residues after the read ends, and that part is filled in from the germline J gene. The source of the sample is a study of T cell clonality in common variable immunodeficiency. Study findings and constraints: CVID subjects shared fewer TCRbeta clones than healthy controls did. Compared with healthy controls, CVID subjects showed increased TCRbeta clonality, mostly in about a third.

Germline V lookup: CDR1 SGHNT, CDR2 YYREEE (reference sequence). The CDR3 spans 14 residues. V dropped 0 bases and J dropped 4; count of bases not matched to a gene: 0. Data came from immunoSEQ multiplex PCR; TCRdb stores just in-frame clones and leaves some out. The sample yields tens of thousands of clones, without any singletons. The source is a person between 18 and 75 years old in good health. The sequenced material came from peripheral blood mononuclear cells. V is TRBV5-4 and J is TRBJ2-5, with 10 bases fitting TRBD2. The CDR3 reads CASSLGLAGETQYF. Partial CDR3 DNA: TGTGCCAGCAGCTTGGGACTAGCGGGAGAGACC.